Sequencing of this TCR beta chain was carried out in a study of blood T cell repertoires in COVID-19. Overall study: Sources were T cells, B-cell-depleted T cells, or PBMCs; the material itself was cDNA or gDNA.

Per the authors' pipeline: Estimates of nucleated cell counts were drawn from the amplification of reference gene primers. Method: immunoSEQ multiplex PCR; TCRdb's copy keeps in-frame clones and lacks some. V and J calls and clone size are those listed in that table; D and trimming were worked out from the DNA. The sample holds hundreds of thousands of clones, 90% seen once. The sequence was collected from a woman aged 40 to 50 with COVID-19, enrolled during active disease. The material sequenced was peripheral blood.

The CDR3 here is CASSSFKGGIMNTEAFF. The CDR3 DNA is TGTGCCAGCAGTTCCTTCAAAGGAGGAATTATGAACACTGAAGCTTTCTTT. V and J are TRBV2 and TRBJ1-1; D call uncertain. Trimming shortened V by 5 bases and J by 0 bases, and 19 bases separated the two germline ends. The CDR3 spans 17 residues. Germline values: CDR1 SNHLY, CDR2 FYNNEI.